This TCR beta chain comes out of a study of T cell repertoires in cytomegalovirus infection. As to this clonotype: Its antigen is still unknown.

V gave up 6 bases and J gave up 2 bases; unmatched junction bases: 11. Per the germline V gene, CDR1 is MNHEY and CDR2 is SVGEGT. This CDR3 comprises 16 residues. TCRdb re-called the reads through MiXCR, storing one row per CDR3 protein. The sample records roughly 730,000 distinct CDR3 sequences, roughly a third being singletons. The sample consisted of cultured PBMCs, taken from culture after CMV antigen stimulation. The gene calls are TRBV6-2 or TRBV6-3 and TRBJ2-5, with 8 bases identical to TRBD2. The receptor's source is a human donor in good health (CMV status not recorded). Some clones in this sample may be carry-over from other donors' samples. In nucleotides, the CDR3 is TGTGCCAGCAGGCCTTTAGCGGGAAGGGAGCAAGAGACCCAGTACTTC. Protein product: CASRPLAGREQETQYF.